These 23 T cell receptor beta chains were sequenced from one sample in a study of cytomegalovirus exposure and HLA in healthy donors (dated by TCRdb to about 2017). The library came from the immunoSEQ multiplex PCR assay. For the multiplex PCR, a mixture combining 60 forward primers for TCR Vbeta segments and 13 reverse primers for TCR Jbeta segments was used. TCRdb provides this immuneACCESS table in a form limited to in-frame rearrangements. Some clones are lacking; in checked studies, under half of them reflect an unresolved V gene, and why the rest are absent is not known. The sample table records over 200,000 clones; roughly 80% of these occur just once. The ten largest clones take up 3.5% to 4% of the sample. Sequenced input: PBMCs. All receptors derive from a male donor in good health and CMV-seronegative.

V is TRBV7-2 and J is TRBJ2-7; 8 positions agree with TRBD1. Germline-derived CDR1 and CDR2 are SGHTA and FQGNSA. V was pared by 7 bases and J by 7 bases, with 12 bases of the junction left unmatched. This CDR3 comprises 14 residues. The DNA of the CDR3 is TGTGCCAGCACCAAAACGGGGACAGGAAGTGAGCAGTACTTC. Its translation: CASTKTGTGSEQYF.

This clone was seen once. The rearrangement joins TRBV11-2 to TRBJ1-4, with a possible D match to TRBD1 (5 bases). Germline V gene lookup returns CDR1 SGHAT and CDR2 FQNNGV. V shed 8 bases and J shed 2 bases, with 9 bases lying between them. The CDR3 is 13 residues long. CDR3 residues: CASGGGTNEKLFF. Written as DNA, the CDR3 is TGTGCCAGCGGCGGGGGGACTAATGAAAAACTGTTTTTT. The full variable domain, its missing parts supplied by reference TRBV11-2 and TRBJ1-4, is EAGVAQSPRYKIIEKRQSVAFWCNPISGHATLYWYQQILGQGPKLLIQFQNNGVVDDSQLPKDRFSAERLKGVDSTLKIQPAKLEDSAVYLCASGGGTNEKLFFGSGTQLSVL.

The rearrangement joins TRBV5-5 to TRBJ1-2; the match to TRBD1 covers 7 bases. Losses at the gene ends were 4 bases for V and 5 bases for J; bases not matched to a gene: 5. CDR3 size: 13 residues. CDR1 and CDR2 from the germline V gene are SGHKS and YYEKEE (reference sequence). The CDR3 loop is CASSQGQAYGYTF. CDR3 nucleotides: TGTGCCAGCAGCCAAGGACAGGCTTATGGCTACACCTTC.

The chain couples TRBV27 to TRBJ1-1; 8 positions agree with TRBD1. The CDR3 contains 16 residues. V trimming: 5 bases; J trimming: 4 bases; junction bases outside the gene matches: 12. Germline CDR1 MNHEY, CDR2 SMNVEV (reference sequence). CDR3 protein: CASSASGQGKSTEAFF. In DNA form, the CDR3 reads TGTGCCAGCAGTGCGAGCGGACAGGGAAAGAGCACTGAAGCTTTCTTT.

The genes are TRBV2 and TRBJ1-1; TRBD1 matches at 9 bases. Germline V gene data show CDR1 as SNHLY and CDR2 as FYNNEI. The CDR3 spans 14 residues. Losses at the gene ends were 5 bases for V and 5 bases for J; bases not matched to a gene: 6. CDR3 sequence: CASSRGTGRTEAFF. The CDR3 nucleotides read TGTGCCAGCAGTCGGGGGACAGGGCGGACTGAAGCTTTCTTT.

About this clone itself: The germline gene is not matched at one end of the junction; a read error may be the cause. This sequence joins TRBV7-9 and TRBJ2-7; TRBD1 matches 8 bases. CDR1 is SEHNR, CDR2 FQNEAQ, per germline (reference sequence). The CDR3 has 15 amino acids. CDR3 sequence (DNA): TGTTCCAGCAGCTTATCAGGGACAGGCACCTACGAGCAGTACTTC. Translating gives CSSSLSGTGTYEQYF.

This chain connects TRBV5-4 to TRBJ1-4, with no clear D. The CDR3 is 15 amino acids. Trimming removed 0 bases at V and 2 bases at J, with 8 bases between. Germline V lookup: CDR1 SGHNT, CDR2 YYREEE (reference sequence). The CDR3 DNA sequence: TGTGCCAGCAGCTTGGCCAGTATCACTAATGAAAAACTGTTTTTT. Its protein product is CASSLASITNEKLFF. The full variable domain, its missing parts supplied by reference TRBV5-4 and TRBJ1-4, is ETGVTQSPTHLIKTRGQQVTLRCSSQSGHNTVSWYQQALGQGPQFIFQYYREEENGRGNFPPRFSGLQFPNYSSELNVNALELDDSALYLCASSLASITNEKLFFGSGTQLSVL.

V and J are TRBV19 and TRBJ2-1; TRBD2 matches at 8 bases. CDR3 size: 15 residues. J lost 3 bases, V lost 6 bases, and 7 bases had no gene match. Germline V lookup: CDR1 LNHDA, CDR2 SQIVND (reference sequence). CDR3 loop: CASRLEAGDYNEQFF. In DNA, the CDR3 is TGTGCCAGTAGATTAGAAGCGGGAGACTACAATGAGCAGTTCTTC.

With regard to this clone: A junction end diverges from the germline sequence, so it may reflect a read error. The CDR3 here is CSSRPRTSGSNEQYF. The CDR3, as DNA: TGTTCCAGCAGACCTCGGACTAGCGGGAGCAACGAGCAGTACTTC. V usage is TRBV7-9 and J usage is TRBJ2-7; TRBD2 matches 13 bases. Germline assignment: CDR1 SEHNR and CDR2 FQNEAQ (reference sequence). CDR3 length: 15 residues. The entire variable domain, with the rest obtained from reference TRBV7-9 and TRBJ2-7, is as follows: DTGVSQNPRHKITKRGQNVTFRCDPISEHNRLYWYRQTLGQGPEFLTYFQNEAQLEKSRLLSDRFSAERPKGSFSTLEIQRTEQGDSAMYLCSSRPRTSGSNEQYFGPGTRLTVT.

The chain has TRBV7-9 and TRBJ2-7; a weak D match, TRBD1 (5 bases). Germline CDR1 SEHNR, CDR2 FQNEAQ (reference sequence). The V end was cut by 0 bases, the J end by 0 bases, with 9 bases between. The CDR3 has 15 residues. The CDR3: CASSLAGQPSYEQYF. The CDR3 DNA sequence: TGTGCCAGCAGCTTAGCGGGGCAACCCTCCTACGAGCAGTACTTC.

The chain couples TRBV4-1 to TRBJ2-7, with D perhaps matching TRBD1 (6 bases). In germline, CDR1 is MGHRA, CDR2 YSYEKL. Trimming cost V 1 base and J 5 bases, with 18 bases left between them. This CDR3 contains 16 residues. The CDR3 sequence: CASSQVGTTVVDEQYF. CDR3 nucleotides: TGCGCCAGCAGCCAAGTTGGGACAACCGTTGTGGACGAGCAGTACTTC.

The rearrangement joins TRBV19 to TRBJ2-2; 8 positions agree with TRBD2. There are 13 residues in the CDR3. Germline CDR1 and CDR2: LNHDA and SQIVND (reference sequence). Trimming cost V 9 bases and J 1 base; bases outside gene matches: 1. CDR3 bases: TGTGCCAGCGGGAGGGTGAACACCGGGGAGCTGTTTTTT. The encoded protein is CASGRVNTGELFF.

The V and J genes are TRBV13 and TRBJ2-7; 7 nucleotides agree with TRBD1. The germline V gene has CDR1 PRHDT and CDR2 FYEKMQ (reference sequence). The ends lost 5 bases at V and 2 bases at J; junction bases unmatched: 3. This CDR3 region has 13 residues. The DNA of the CDR3 is TGTGCCAGCAGCCGACAGGGAACCTACGAGCAGTACTTC. This codes for CASSRQGTYEQYF.

This rearrangement joins TRBV19 to TRBJ2-2; perhaps TRBD2 as D (6 bases). Germline-derived CDR1 and CDR2 are LNHDA and SQIVND (reference sequence). The CDR3 length is 14 residues. The ends were cut back, 7 bases at V and 0 bases at J, with 9 bases in the middle. The CDR3 DNA reads TGTGCCAGTACATCTAGCGCGAACACCGGGGAGCTGTTTTTT. Residues: CASTSSANTGELFF.

The chain has TRBV6-5 and TRBJ2-7; D is perhaps TRBD1 (8 bases). Germline V gene sequence: CDR1 MNHEY, CDR2 SVGAGI. V was clipped by 5 bases and J by 3 bases, with 20 bases between them. This CDR3 has 16 amino acids. CDR3 bases: TGTGCCAGCAGTAACTACAGGGGGGGTTTTGTCTACGAGCAGTACTTC. Its translation is CASSNYRGGFVYEQYF.

This chain connects TRBV18 to TRBJ2-7; 15 bases align to TRBD2. The CDR3 extends over 18 amino acids. J gave up 6 bases and V 3 bases, and 12 bases lay outside the gene matches. Germline loops: CDR1 KGHSH, CDR2 LQKENI. As DNA, the CDR3 is TGTGCCAGCTCACCCCCCGGACTAGCGGGAGGGCGGAGGGTCGAGCAGTACTTC. Translating it yields CASSPPGLAGGRRVEQYF.

The chain uses TRBV4-2 and TRBJ2-5; 8 positions match TRBD2. From germline, CDR1 is LGHNA and CDR2 YNFKEQ. The CDR3 sequence is 13 residues long. The V and J ends lost 2 bases and 4 bases, in that order; junction bases with no gene match: 0. The CDR3 is CASSQREGETQYF. The CDR3 bases are TGTGCCAGCAGCCAACGGGAGGGAGAGACCCAGTACTTC.

The chain employs TRBV5-4 and TRBJ1-1; the match to TRBD1 covers 7 bases. After removal of 4 bases from V and 1 base from J, the junction contained 4 bases not matched to a gene. CDR1 is SGHNT and CDR2 is YYREEE in the germline V gene (reference sequence). This CDR3 comprises 14 residues. The CDR3 DNA reads TGTGCCAGCAGCCCCTGGACAGGGAACACTGAAGCTTTCTTT. Encoded protein: CASSPWTGNTEAFF.

This chain joins TRBV28 and TRBJ2-1; D gene uncertain. Germline V gives CDR1 MDHEN, CDR2 SYDVKM. The CDR3 contains 10 residues. With 11 bases removed from V and 5 bases from J, the gap between germline ends came to 7 bases. CDR3 in DNA: TGTGCCTCAGAAAACAATGAGCAGTTCTTC. As protein: CASENNEQFF.

In its sample, this clone was seen once. The same CDR3 can be traced to other DNA sequences in this sample. The chain is built from TRBV19 and TRBJ2-7; possibly TRBD1 for D (6 bases). CDR1 is LNHDA, CDR2 SQIVND, per germline (reference sequence). V was cut by 3 bases and J by 7 bases, with 16 bases left in between. The CDR3 contains 14 residues. The CDR3 nucleotides are TGTGCCAGTAGTATTAGTACAGGGAACTCAGAGCAGTACTTC. It specifies CASSISTGNSEQYF.

V and J are TRBV28 and TRBJ2-7; 7 nucleotides line up with TRBD1. There are 14 residues in the CDR3. V dropped 7 bases and J dropped 7; count of bases not matched to a gene: 13. The germline gives CDR1 MDHEN, CDR2 SYDVKM. CDR3 sequence: CASKPGQTWREQYF. The CDR3 nucleotides are TGTGCCAGCAAGCCGGGACAGACCTGGAGAGAGCAGTACTTC. Full variable domain (rest looked up from reference TRBV28 and TRBJ2-7): DVKVTQSSRYLVKRTGEKVFLECVQDMDHENMFWYRQDPGLGLRLIYFSYDVKMKEKGDIPEGYSVSREKKERFSLILESASTNQTSMYLCASKPGQTWREQYFGPGTRLTVT.

This chain links TRBV5-1 with TRBJ2-3; maybe TRBD2 (6 bases). Germline loops: CDR1 SGHRS, CDR2 YFSETQ. This CDR3 comprises 14 residues. The V end lost 4 bases, the J end lost 6 bases, and 15 bases lay between the germline ends. As DNA, the CDR3 is TGCGCCAGCAGCCCGGGTGGAGGGGTGGATACGCAGTATTTT. Protein: CASSPGGGVDTQYF.

The V and J genes are TRBV10-3 and TRBJ2-1, with 8 bases lining up with TRBD2. Per germline, CDR1 ENHRY and CDR2 SYGVKD. V was clipped by 6 bases and J by 6 bases; unmatched bases: 7. The CDR3 consists of 14 residues. For the CDR3, the DNA is TGTGCCATCAGCCCAGCGGGAGAAGGCAATGAGCAGTTCTTC. Residues: CAISPAGEGNEQFF.